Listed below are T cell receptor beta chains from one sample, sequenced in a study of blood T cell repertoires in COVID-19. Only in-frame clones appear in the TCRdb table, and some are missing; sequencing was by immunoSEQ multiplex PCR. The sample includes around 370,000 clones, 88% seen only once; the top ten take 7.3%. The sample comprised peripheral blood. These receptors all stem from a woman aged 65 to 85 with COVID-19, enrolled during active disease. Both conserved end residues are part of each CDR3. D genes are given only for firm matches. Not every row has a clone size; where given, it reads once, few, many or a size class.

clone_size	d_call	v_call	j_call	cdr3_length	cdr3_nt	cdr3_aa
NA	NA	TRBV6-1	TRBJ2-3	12	TGTGCCAGCAGTGAACTCTCAGATACGCAGTATTTT	CASSELSDTQYF
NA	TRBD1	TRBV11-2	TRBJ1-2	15	TGTGCCAGCAGCCACAGACAGGGGGTGTACTATGGCTACACCTTC	CASSHRQGVYYGYTF
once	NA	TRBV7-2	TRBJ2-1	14	TGTGCCAGCAGCTTATCAACAGAGCACAATGAGCAGTTCTTC	CASSLSTEHNEQFF
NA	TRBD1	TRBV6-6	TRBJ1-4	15	TGTGCCAGCAGTTACAGGACAGGGAAGAATGAAAAACTGTTTTTT	CASSYRTGKNEKLFF
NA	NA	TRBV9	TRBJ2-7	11	TGTGCCAGCAGTAACCCGGGAGAGCAGTACTTC	CASSNPGEQYF
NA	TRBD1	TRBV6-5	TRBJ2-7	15	TGTGCCAGCAACTATAGGACAGGAGGTTCCTACGAGCAGTACTTC	CASNYRTGGSYEQYF
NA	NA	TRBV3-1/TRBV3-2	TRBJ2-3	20	TGTGCCAGCAGCACTAAATCCAGGGGGGAACAAGGGGGTAGCACAGATACGCAGTATTTT	CASSTKSRGEQGGSTDTQYF
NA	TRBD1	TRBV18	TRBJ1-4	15	TGTGCCAGCTCACCAGACAGGGGAACTAATGAAAAACTGTTTTTT	CASSPDRGTNEKLFF
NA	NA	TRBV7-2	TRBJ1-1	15	TGTGCCAGCAGCTTAGGCCAGGGGCTGGGGACTGAAGCTTTCTTT	CASSLGQGLGTEAFF
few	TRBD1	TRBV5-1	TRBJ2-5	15	TGCGCCAGCAGAACCGGGACAGGGGTAGGAGAGACCCAGTACTTC	CASRTGTGVGETQYF
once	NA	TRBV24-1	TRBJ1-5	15	TGTGCCACCAGTGATCCCAGGACACCTCATCAGCCCCAGCATTTT	CATSDPRTPHQPQHF
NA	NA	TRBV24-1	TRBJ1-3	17	TGTGCCACCAGTGATGCGAAAAAACAGGGCTCTGGAAACACCATATATTTT	CATSDAKKQGSGNTIYF
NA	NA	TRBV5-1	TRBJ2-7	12	TGCGCCAGCAGCTCCAACAGGGACGAGCAGTACTTC	CASSSNRDEQYF
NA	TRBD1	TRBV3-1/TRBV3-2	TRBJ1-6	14	TGTGCCAGCAGCTGGGGCAGGGGGGAATCACCCCTCCACTTT	CASSWGRGESPLHF
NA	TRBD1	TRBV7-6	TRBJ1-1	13	TGTGCCAGCAGCTCCGACAGGGGCACTGAAGCTTTCTTT	CASSSDRGTEAFF
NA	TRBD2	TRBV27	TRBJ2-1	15	TGTGCCAGCAGTCCGAGGACTAGCGGGGAGAATGAGCAGTTCTTC	CASSPRTSGENEQFF
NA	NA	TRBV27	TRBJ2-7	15	TGTGCCAGCAGTTCCTCCACAGGGTCGGCCTACGAGCAGTACTTC	CASSSSTGSAYEQYF
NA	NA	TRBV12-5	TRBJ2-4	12	TGTGCTAGTGGTCCGTCAGGTTTGAATCAGTACTTC	CASGPSGLNQYF
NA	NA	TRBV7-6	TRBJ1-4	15	TGTGCCAGCAGCCCCGGCGGGAAACATAATGAAAAACTGTTTTTT	CASSPGGKHNEKLFF
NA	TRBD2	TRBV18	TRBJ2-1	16	TGTGCCAGCTCCCTCCCTAGCGGGGGGCTCTACAATGAGCAGTTCTTC	CASSLPSGGLYNEQFF
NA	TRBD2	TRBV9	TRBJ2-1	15	TGTGCCAGCAGCGTAGTGGCTAGCGGACACAATGAGCAGTTCTTC	CASSVVASGHNEQFF
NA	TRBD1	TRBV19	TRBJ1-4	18	TGTGCCAGTAGTATAGGCCGGACAGGGAGGACAGCTAATGAAAAACTGTTTTTT	CASSIGRTGRTANEKLFF
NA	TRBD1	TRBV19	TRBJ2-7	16	TGTGCCAGTAGCAAGGGGGCAGGGAAATTCTCCTACGAGCAGTACTTC	CASSKGAGKFSYEQYF
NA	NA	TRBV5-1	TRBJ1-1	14	TGCGCCAGCAGCTTGAACTCAGGGAGGACTGAAGCTTTCTTT	CASSLNSGRTEAFF
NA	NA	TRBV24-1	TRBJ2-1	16	TGTGCCACCAGTGATTCTCGGGACATCCCGAACAATGAGCAGTTCTTC	CATSDSRDIPNNEQFF
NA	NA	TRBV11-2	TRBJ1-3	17	TGTGCCAGCAGCTTAGATAGACGGGGAAGGCCTGGAAACACCATATATTTT	CASSLDRRGRPGNTIYF
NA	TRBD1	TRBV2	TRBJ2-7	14	TGTGCCAGCAGTCCGGACAGGGGGGACTACGAGCAGTACTTC	CASSPDRGDYEQYF
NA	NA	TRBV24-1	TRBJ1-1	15	TGTGCCACCAGTGATTTGAGGTTGGGCAGGGCGGAAACTTTCTTT	CATSDLRLGRAETFF
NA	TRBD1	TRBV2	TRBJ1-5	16	TGTGCCAGCAGTGAAGGTGCGGGGACAGGCAATCAGCCCCAGCATTTT	CASSEGAGTGNQPQHF
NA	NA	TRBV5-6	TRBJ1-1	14	TGTGCCAGCAGTTGGGGACTCCCGCAAGCTGAAGCTTTCTTT	CASSWGLPQAEAFF
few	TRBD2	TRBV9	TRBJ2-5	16	TGTGCCAGCAGCGCCGGACTAGCCGATACCTCGGAGACCCAGTACTTC	CASSAGLADTSETQYF
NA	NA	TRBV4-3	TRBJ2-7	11	TGCGCCAGCAGCCAAGCGGGCGAGCAGTACTTC	CASSQAGEQYF
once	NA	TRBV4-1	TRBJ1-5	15	TGCGCCAGCAGCCAAGGGTCACAGCTCAATCAGCCCCAGCATTTT	CASSQGSQLNQPQHF
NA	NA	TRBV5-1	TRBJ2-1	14	TGCGCCAGCAGTTACCCAGGGGCCTACAATGAGCAGTTCTTC	CASSYPGAYNEQFF
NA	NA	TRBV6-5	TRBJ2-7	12	TGTGCCAGCATGGGGCGAGCCTACGAGCAGTACTTC	CASMGRAYEQYF
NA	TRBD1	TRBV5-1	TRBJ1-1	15	TGCGCCAGCAGCTCCGAAGGACAGGGGGCGACTGAAGCTTTCTTT	CASSSEGQGATEAFF
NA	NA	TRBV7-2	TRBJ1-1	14	TGTGCCAGCAGCTCGGACTGGGGTGACACTGAAGCTTTCTTT	CASSSDWGDTEAFF